This T cell receptor beta chain stems from a study of T-cell reconstitution after alpha-beta-depleted transplantation in children. This clonotype was seen repeatedly, ten times or more. Unique molecular identifiers were used in preparing the TCRbeta library. TCRdb reprocessed the PCR reads with MiXCR, giving one entry per CDR3 protein. Of 250,000 to 350,000 distinct CDR3 sequences detected, roughly 9.5% appear once; the ten largest clones hold 9.5% to 13%. CDR3 length: 12 amino acids. The V gene lost 1 base and the J gene lost 7 bases, with 5 bases spanning the gap. CDR1 is SGHTA, CDR2 FQGTGA, per germline.

This chain links TRBV7-3 with TRBJ2-1; D uncertain. The receptor was isolated from a human donor who donated a stem cell graft to a child with SCID. The sample consisted of PBMCs from the stem cell graft donor, taken from the stem cell graft. DNA for the CDR3: TGTGCCAGCAGCTTAATAGGGAATGAGCAGTTCTTC. Its translation: CASSLIGNEQFF.